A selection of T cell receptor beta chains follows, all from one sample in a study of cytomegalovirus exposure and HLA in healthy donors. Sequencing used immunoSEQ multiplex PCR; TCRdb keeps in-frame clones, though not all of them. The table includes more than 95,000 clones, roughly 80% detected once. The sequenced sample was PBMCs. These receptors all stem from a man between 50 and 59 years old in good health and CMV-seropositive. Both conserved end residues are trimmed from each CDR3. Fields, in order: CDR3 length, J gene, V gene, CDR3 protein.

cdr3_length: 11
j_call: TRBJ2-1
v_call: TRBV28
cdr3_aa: ASSLAGYNEQF

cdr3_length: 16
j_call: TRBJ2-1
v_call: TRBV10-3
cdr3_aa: AISDSGTSGRAYNEQF

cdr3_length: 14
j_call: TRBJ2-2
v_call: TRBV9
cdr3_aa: ASSVTSGANTGELF

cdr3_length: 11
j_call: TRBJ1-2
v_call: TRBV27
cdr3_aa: ASSLAGGDGYT

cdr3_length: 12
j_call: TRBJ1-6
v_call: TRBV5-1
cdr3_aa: ASSYGTGNSPLH

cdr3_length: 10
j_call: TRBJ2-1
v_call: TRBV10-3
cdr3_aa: AIRGVGNEQF

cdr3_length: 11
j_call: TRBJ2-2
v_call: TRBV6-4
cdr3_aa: ASSSGFTGELF

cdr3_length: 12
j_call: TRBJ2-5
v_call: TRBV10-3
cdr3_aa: AIRGTGGRETQY

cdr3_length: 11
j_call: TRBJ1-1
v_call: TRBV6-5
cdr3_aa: ASSVGAGTEAF

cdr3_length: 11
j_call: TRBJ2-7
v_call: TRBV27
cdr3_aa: ASRDQGLLEQY

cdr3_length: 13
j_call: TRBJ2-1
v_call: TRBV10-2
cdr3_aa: ASSEAGGPYNEQF

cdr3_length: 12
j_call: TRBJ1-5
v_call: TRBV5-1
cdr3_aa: ASSPGRTDQPQH

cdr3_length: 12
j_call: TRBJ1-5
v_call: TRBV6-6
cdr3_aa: ASSYMKGGQPQH

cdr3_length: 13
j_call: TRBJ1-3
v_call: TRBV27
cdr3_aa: ASSSGGNSGNTIY

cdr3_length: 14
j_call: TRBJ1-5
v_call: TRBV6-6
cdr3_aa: ASSYSGQRSNQPQH

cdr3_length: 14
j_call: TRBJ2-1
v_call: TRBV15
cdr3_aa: ATSRDGSGIINEQF

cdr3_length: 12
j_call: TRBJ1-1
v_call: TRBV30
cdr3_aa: AWSVLRGGTEAF

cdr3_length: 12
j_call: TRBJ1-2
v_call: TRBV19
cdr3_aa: ATNPGLGAYGYT

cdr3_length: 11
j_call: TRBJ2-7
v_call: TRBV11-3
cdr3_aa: ASSQGQGREQY

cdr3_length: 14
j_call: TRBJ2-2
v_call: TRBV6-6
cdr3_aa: ASTYFGQGGGGELF

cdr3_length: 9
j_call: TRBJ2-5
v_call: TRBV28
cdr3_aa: ASTGQETQY

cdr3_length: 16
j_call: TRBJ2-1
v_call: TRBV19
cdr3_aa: ASSIDLFGRAGRDEQF

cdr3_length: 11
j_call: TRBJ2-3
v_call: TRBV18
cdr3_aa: ASSPESTDTQY

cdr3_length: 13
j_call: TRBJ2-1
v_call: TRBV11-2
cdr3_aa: ASSIMTGTYNEQF

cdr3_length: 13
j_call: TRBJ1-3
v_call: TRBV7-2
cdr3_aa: ASSFAGGSGNTIY

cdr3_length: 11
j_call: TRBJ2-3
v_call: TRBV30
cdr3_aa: AWGLAGGNTQY

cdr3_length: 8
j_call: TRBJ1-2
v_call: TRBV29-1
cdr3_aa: SVDSYGYT

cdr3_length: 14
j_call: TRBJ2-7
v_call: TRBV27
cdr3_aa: ASSPIRDRGAHEQY

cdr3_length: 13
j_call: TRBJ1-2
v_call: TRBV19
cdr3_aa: ASNRDRVSNYGYT

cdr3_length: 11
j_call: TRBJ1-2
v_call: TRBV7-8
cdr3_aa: ASSLGQDYGYT

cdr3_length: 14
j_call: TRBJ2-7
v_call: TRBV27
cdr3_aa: ASSLLGQGGLGEQY

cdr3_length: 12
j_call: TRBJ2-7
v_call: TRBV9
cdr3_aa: ASSVGRLDYEQY

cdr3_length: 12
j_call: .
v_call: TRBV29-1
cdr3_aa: SGVSGRASNEQY

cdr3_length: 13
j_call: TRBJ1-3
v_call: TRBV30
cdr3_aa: AWSKNRVTGNTIY

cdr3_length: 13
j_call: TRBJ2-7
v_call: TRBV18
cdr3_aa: ASSPPRQGAYEQY

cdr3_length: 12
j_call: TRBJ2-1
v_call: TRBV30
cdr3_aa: AWSVINGLGEQF

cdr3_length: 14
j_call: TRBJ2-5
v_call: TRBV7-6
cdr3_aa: ASSPPGQAGVETQY

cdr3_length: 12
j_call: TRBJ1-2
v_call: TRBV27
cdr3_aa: ASRTDRGVYGYT

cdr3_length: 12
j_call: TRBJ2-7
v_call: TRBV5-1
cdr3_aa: ASSLGHPEAEQY

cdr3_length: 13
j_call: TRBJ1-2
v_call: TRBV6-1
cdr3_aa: ASSSESGGGYGYT

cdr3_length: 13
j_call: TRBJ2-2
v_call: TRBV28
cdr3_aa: ASSAGTANTGELF

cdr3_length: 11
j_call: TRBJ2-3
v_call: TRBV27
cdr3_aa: ASSLKGRGTQY

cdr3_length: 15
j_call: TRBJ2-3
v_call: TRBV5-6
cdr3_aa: ASSPGTGGYRGDTQY

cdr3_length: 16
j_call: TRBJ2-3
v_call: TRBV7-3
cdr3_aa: ASTLHLLAGTGTDTQY

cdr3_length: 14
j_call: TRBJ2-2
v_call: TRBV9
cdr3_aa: ASSVSRDRGTGELF

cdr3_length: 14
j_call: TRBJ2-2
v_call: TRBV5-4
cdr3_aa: ASSLGGVAGYGELF

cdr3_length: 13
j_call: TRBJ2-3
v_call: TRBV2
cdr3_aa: ASSATSGSTDTQY